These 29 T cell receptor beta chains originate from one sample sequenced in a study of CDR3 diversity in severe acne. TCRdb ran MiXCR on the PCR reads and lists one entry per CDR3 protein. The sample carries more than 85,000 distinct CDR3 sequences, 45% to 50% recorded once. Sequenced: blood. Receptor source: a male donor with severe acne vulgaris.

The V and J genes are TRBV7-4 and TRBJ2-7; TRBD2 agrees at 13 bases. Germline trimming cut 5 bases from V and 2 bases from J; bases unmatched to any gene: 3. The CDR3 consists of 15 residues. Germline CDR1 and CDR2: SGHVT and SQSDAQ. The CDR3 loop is CASSPGTSGAYEQYV. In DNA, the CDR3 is TGTGCCAGCAGCCCAGGGACTAGCGGGGCCTACGAGCAGTACGTC.

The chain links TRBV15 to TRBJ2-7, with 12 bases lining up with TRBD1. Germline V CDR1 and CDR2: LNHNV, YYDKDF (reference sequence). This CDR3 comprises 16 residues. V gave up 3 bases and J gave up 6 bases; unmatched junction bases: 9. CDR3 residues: CATSSYSGTGGPEQYF. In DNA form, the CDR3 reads TGTGCCACCAGCAGTTACTCCGGGACAGGGGGCCCCGAGCAGTACTTC.

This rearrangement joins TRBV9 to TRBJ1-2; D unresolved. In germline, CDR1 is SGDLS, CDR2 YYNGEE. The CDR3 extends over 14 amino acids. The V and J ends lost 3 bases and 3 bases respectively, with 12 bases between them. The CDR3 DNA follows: TGTGCCAGCAGCGACGGAAGACAAGACTATGGCTACACCTTC. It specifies CASSDGRQDYGYTF.

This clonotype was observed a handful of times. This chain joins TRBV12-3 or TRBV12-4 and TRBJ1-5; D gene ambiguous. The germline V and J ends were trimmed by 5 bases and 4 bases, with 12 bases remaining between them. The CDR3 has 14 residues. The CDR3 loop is CASSIGRDNQPQHF. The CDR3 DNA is TGTGCCAGCAGTATAGGACGGGATAATCAGCCCCAGCATTTT.

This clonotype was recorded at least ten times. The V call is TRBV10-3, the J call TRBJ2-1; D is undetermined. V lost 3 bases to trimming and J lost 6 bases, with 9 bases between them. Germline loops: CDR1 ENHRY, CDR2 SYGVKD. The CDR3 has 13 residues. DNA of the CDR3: TGTGCCATCAGTGATGGCTCCCTCAATGAGCAGTTCTTC. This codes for CAISDGSLNEQFF.

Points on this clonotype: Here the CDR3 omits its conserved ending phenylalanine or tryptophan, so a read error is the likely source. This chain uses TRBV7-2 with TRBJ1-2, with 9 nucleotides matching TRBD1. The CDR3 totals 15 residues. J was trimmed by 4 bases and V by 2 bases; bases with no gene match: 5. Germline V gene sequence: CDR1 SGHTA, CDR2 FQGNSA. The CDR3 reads CASSLIQGAGYGYTV. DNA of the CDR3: TGTGCCAGCAGCTTAATACAGGGGGCCGGCTATGGCTACACCGTC.

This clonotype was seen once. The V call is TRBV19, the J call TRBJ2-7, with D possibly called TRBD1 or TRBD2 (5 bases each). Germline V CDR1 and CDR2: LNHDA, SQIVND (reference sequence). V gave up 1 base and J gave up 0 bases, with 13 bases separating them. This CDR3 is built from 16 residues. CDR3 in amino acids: CASSIGRSGASYEQYF. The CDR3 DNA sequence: TGTGCCAGTAGTATAGGCCGGTCCGGGGCCTCCTACGAGCAGTACTTC.

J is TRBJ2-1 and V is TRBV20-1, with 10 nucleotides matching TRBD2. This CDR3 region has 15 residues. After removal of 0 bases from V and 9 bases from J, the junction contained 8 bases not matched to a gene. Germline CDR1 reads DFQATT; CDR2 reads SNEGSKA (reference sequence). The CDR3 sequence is CSARDPSGRTGEQFF. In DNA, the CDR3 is TGCAGTGCTAGAGATCCTAGCGGGAGAACGGGTGAGCAGTTCTTC.

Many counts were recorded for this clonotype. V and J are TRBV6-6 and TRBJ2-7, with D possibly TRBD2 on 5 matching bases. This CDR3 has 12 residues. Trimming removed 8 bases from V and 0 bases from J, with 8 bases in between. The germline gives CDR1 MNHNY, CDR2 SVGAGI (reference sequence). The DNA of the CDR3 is TGTGCCAGCCAGACTAACTCCTACGAGCAGTACTTC. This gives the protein CASQTNSYEQYF.

The CDR3 loop is CASSLVSPYNEQFF. In DNA form, the CDR3 reads TGTGCCAGCAGCTTAGTGTCCCCTTACAATGAGCAGTTCTTC. The chain employs TRBV7-6 and TRBJ2-1; D gene ambiguous. In germline, CDR1 is SGHVS, CDR2 FNYEAQ. V lost 1 base and J 4 bases, leaving 8 bases between the germline ends. The CDR3 spans 14 residues.

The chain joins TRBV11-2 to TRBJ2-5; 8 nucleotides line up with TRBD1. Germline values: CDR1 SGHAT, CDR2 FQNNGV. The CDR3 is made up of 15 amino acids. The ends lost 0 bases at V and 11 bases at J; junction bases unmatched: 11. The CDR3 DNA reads TGTGCCAGCAGCTTAGAGGAGACAGGGGTGCAAGAGCAGTACTTC. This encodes CASSLEETGVQEQYF.

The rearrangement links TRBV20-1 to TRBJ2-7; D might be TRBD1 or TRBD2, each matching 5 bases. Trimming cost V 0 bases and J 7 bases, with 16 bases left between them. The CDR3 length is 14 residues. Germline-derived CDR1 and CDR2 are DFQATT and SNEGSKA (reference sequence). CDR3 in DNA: TGCAGTGCTAGAGATCTTCAGGGAGCGCGGGAGCAGTACTTC. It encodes CSARDLQGAREQYF.

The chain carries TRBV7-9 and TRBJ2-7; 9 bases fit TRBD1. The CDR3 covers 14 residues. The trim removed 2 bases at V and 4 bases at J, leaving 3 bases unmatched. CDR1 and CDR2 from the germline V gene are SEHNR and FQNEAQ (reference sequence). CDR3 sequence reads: CASSLPDRGYEQYF. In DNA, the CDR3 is TGTGCCAGCAGCTTACCGGACAGGGGTTACGAGCAGTACTTC. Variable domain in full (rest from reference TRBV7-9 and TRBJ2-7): DTGVSQNPRHKITKRGQNVTFRCDPISEHNRLYWYRQTLGQGPEFLTYFQNEAQLEKSRLLSDRFSAERPKGSFSTLEIQRTEQGDSAMYLCASSLPDRGYEQYFGPGTRLTVT.

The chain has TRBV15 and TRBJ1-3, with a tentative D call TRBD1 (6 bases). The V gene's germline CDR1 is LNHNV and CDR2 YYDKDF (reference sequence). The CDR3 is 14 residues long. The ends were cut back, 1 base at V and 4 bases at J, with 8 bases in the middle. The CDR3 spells CATSRAGAGNTIYF. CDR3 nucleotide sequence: TGTGCCACCAGCAGAGCAGGGGCCGGAAACACCATATATTTT.

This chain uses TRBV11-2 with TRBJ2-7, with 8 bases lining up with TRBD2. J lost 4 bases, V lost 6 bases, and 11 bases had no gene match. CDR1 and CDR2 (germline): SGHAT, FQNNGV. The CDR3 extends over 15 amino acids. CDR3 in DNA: TGTGCCAGCAGTCTCGGCGGACTAGCCGGATACGAGCAGTACTTC. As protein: CASSLGGLAGYEQYF.

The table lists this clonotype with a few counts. The CDR3 nucleotides read TGTGCCAGCAGTTTACGGACAGGGGATGAAAAACTGTTTTTT. Encoded protein: CASSLRTGDEKLFF. This chain links TRBV28 with TRBJ1-4, with 9 bases that match TRBD1. CDR3 length: 14 amino acids. J lost 6 bases, V lost 2 bases, and 1 base had no gene match. Germline CDR1 reads MDHEN; CDR2 reads SYDVKM.

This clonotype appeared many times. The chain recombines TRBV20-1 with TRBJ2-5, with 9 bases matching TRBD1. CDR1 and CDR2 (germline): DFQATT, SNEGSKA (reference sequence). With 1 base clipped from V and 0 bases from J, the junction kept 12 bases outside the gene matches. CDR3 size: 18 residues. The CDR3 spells CSARGQGVSTWYQETQYF. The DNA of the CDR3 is TGCAGTGCTAGAGGACAGGGGGTCTCAACCTGGTACCAAGAGACCCAGTACTTC.

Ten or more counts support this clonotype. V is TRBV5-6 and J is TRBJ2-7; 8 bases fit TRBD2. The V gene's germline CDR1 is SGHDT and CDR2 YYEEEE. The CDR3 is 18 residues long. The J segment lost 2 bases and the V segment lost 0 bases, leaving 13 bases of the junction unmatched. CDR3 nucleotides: TGTGCCAGCAGCTTGGCGGGATGGATGCTAGCGGGTACCTACGAGCAGTACTTC. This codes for CASSLAGWMLAGTYEQYF.

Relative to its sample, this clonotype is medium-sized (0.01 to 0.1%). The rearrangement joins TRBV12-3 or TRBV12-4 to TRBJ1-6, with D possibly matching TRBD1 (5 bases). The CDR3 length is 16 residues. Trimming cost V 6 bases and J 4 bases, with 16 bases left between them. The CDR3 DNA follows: TGTGCCAGCAGCTCGGGCAGGGAGGGGTATAATTCACCCCTCCACTTT. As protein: CASSSGREGYNSPLHF.

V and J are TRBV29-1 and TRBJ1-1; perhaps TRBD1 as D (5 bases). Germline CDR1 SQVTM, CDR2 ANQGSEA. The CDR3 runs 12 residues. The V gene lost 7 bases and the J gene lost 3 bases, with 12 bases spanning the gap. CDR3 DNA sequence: TGCAGCGCGGCGGGAGGGGACACTGAAGCTTTCTTT. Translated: CSAAGGDTEAFF.

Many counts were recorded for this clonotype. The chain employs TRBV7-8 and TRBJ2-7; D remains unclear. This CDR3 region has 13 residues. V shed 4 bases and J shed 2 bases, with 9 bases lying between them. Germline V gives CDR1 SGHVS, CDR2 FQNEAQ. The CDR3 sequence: CASSSRRTYEQYV. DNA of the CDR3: TGTGCCAGCAGCTCCCGACGGACCTACGAGCAGTACGTC.

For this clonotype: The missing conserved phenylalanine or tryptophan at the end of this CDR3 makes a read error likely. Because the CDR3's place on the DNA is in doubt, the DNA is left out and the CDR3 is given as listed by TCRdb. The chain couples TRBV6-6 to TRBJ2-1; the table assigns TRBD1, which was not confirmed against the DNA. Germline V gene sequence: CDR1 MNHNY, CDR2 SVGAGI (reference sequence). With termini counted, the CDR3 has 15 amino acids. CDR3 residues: CAGSYAGTVYNEQLL.

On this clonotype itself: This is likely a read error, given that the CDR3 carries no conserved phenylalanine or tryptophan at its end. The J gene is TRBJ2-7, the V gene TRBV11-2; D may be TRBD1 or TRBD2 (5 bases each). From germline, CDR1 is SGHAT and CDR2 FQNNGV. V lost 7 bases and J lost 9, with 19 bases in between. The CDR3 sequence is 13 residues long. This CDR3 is CASNTGTGVLQYL. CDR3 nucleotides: TGTGCCAGCAACACGGGGACCGGAGTTTTGCAGTACCTC.

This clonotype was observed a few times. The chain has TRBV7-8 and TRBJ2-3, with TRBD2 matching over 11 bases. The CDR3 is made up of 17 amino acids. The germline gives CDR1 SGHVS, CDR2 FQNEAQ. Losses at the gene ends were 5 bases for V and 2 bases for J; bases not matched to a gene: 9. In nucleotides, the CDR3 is TGTGCCAGCAGCGGACACCCTAGCGGGAGGTACACAGATACGCAGTATTTT. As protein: CASSGHPSGRYTDTQYF.

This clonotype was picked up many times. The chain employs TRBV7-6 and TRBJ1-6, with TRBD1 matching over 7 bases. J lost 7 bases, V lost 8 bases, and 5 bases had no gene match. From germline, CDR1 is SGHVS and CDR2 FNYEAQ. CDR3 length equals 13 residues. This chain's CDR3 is CASGDSLNSPLHF. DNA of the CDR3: TGTGCCAGCGGGGACAGCCTAAATTCACCCCTCCACTTT. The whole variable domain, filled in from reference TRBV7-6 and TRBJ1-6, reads GAGVSQSPRYKVTKRGQDVALRCDPISGHVSLYWYRQALGQGPEFLTYFNYEAQQDKSGLPNDRFSAERPEGSISTLTIQRTEQRDSAMYRCASGDSLNSPLHFGNGTRLTVT.

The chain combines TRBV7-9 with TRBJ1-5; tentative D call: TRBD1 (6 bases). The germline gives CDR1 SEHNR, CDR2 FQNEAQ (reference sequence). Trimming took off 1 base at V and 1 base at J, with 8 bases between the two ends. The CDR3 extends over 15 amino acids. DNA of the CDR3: TGTGCCAGCAGCTTAGGAGGGGGGAGCAATCAGCCCCAGCATTTT. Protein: CASSLGGGSNQPQHF.

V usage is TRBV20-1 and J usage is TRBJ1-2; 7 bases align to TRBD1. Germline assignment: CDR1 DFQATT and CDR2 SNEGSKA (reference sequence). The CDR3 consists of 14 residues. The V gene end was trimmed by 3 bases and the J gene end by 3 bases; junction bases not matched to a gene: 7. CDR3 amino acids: CSARGQGEYYGYTF. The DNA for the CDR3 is TGCAGTGCTAGGGGCCAGGGGGAATACTATGGCTACACCTTC.

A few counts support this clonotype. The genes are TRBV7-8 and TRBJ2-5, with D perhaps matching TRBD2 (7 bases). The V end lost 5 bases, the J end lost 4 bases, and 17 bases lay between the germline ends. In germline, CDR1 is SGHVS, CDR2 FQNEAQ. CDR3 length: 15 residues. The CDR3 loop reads CASSPMGGAGETQYF. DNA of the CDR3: TGTGCCAGCAGCCCCATGGGGGGGGCCGGAGAGACCCAGTACTTC. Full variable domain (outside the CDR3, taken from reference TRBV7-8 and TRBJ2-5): GAGVSQSPRYKVAKRGQDVALRCDPISGHVSLFWYQQALGQGPEFLTYFQNEAQLDKSGLPSDRFFAERPEGSVSTLKIQRTQQEDSAVYLCASSPMGGAGETQYFGPGTRLLVL.

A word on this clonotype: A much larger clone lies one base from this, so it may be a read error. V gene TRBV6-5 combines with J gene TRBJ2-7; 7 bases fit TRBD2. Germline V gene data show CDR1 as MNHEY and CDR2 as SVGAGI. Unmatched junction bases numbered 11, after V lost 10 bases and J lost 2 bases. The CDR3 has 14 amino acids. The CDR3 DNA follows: TGTGCCACCGGCCCCGCTAGCGGAGCCTACGAGCAGTACTTC. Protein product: CATGPASGAYEQYF.